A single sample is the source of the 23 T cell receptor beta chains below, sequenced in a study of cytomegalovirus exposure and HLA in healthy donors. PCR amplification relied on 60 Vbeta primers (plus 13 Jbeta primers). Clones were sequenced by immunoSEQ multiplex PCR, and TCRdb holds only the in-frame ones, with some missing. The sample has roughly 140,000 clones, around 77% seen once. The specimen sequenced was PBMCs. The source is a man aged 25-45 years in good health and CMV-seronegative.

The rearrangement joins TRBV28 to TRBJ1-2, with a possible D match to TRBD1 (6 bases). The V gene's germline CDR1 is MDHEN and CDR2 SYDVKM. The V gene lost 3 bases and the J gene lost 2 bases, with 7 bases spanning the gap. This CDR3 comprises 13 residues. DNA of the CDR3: TGTGCCAGCAGTTTTCAGGGGAACTATGGCTACACCTTC. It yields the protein CASSFQGNYGYTF.

The chain's CDR3 is CAIRQGGNTEAFF. The CDR3, as DNA: TGTGCCATCCGACAGGGTGGGAACACTGAAGCTTTCTTT. This chain uses TRBV10-3 with TRBJ1-1, with TRBD1 matching over 7 bases. J gave up 1 base and V 8 bases, and 4 bases lay outside the gene matches. CDR3 length: 13 amino acids. The germline CDR1 and CDR2 sequences are ENHRY and SYGVKD.

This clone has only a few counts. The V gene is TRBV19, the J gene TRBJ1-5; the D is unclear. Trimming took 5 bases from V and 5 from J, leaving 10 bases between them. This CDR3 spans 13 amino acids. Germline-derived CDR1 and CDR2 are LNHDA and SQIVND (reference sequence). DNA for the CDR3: TGTGCCAGTAGTTACATCGGGGATCAGCCCCAGCATTTT. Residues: CASSYIGDQPQHF.

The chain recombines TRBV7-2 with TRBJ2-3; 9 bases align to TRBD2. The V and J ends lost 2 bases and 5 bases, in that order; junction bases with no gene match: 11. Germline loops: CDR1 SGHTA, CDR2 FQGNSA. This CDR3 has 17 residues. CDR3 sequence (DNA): TGTGCCAGCAGCTTATCCTCCGGCGGGAGGGGTAGAGATACGCAGTATTTT. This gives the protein CASSLSSGGRGRDTQYF.

Here the CDR3 reads CSVIPTGSSYEQYF. CDR3 coding DNA: TGCAGCGTAATACCGACAGGGAGCTCCTACGAGCAGTACTTC. The chain couples TRBV29-1 to TRBJ2-7; 7 bases fit TRBD1. The CDR3 has 14 amino acids. The germline V gene encodes CDR1 SQVTM and CDR2 ANQGSEA. V lost 6 bases and J lost 0; bases outside the gene matches: 8.

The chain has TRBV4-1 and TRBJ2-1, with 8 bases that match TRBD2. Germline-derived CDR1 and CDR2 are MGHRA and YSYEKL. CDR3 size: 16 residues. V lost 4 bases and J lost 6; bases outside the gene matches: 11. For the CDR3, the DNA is TGCGCCAGCAGCCGGACTGGCGGGGGGCCCCCCAATGAGCAGTTCTTC. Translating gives CASSRTGGGPPNEQFF.

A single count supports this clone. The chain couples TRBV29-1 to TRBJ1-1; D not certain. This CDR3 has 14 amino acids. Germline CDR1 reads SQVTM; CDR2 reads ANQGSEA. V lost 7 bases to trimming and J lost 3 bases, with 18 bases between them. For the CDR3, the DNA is TGCAGCGCCACAAGGGCGGGTCGCGACACTGAAGCTTTCTTT. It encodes CSATRAGRDTEAFF. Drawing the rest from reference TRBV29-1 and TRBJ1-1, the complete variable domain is SAVISQKPSRDICQRGTSLTIQCQVDSQVTMMFWYRQQPGQSLTLIATANQGSEATYESGFVIDKFPISRPNLTFSTLTVSNMSPEDSSIYLCSATRAGRDTEAFFGQGTRLTVV.

This CDR3 reads CASSLDLKAGGTEAFF. The CDR3 DNA reads as TGTGCCAGCAGCTTGGATCTGAAGGCAGGGGGCACTGAAGCTTTCTTT. The chain recombines TRBV5-4 with TRBJ1-1; 7 bases align to TRBD1. Germline trimming cut 0 bases from V and 4 bases from J; bases unmatched to any gene: 9. The CDR3 is 16 amino acids. Germline CDR1 SGHNT, CDR2 YYREEE (reference sequence).

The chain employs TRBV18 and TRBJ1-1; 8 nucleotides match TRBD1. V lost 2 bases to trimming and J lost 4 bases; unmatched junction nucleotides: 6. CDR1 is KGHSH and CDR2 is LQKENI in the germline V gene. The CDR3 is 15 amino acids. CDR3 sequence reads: CASSPSGQGATEAFF. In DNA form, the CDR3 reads TGTGCCAGCTCACCATCAGGGCAGGGGGCCACTGAAGCTTTCTTT.

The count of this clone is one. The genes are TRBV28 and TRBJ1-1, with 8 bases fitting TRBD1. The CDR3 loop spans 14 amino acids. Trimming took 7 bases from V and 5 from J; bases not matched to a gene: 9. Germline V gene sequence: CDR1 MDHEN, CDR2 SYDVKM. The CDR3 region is CASNLRGLGTEAFF. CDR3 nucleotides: TGTGCCAGCAATCTCAGGGGGCTGGGGACTGAAGCTTTCTTT.

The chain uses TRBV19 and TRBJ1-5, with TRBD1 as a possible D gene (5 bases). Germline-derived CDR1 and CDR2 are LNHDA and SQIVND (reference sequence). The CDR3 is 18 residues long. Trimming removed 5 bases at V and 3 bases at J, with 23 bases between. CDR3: CASSEPAWRQGVNQPQHF. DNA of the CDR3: TGTGCCAGTAGTGAGCCGGCTTGGCGGCAGGGCGTCAATCAGCCCCAGCATTTT.

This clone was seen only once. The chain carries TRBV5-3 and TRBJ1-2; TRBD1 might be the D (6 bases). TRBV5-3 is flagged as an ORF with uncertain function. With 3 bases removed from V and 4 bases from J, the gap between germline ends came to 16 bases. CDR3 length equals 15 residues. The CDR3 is CARSWDTQGSYGYTF. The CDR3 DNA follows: TGTGCCAGAAGCTGGGACACCCAGGGGAGCTATGGCTACACCTTC.

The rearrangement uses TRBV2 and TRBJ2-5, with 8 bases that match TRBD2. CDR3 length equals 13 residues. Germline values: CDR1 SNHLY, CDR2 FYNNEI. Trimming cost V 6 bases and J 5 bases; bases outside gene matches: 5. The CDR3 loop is CASSQGLGETQYF. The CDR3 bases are TGTGCCAGCAGCCAGGGACTAGGGGAGACCCAGTACTTC. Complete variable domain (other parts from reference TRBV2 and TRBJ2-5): EPEVTQTPSHQVTQMGQEVILRCVPISNHLYFYWYRQILGQKVEFLVSFYNNEISEKSEIFDDQFSVERPDGSNFTLKIRSTKLEDSAMYFCASSQGLGETQYFGPGTRLLVL.

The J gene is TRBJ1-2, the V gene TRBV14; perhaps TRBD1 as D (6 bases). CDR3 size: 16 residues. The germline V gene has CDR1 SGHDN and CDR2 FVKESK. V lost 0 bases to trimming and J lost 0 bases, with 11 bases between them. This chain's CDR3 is CASSQDARGTNYGYTF. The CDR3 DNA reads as TGTGCCAGCAGCCAAGATGCGAGGGGGACTAACTATGGCTACACCTTC.

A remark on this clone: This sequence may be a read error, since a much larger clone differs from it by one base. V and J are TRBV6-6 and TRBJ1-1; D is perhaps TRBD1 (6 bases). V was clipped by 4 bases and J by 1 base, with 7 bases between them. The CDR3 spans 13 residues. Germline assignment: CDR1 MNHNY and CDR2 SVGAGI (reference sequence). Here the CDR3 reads CASSLQGNTEAFF. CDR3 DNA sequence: TGTGCCAGCAGTTTACAGGGGAACACTGAAGCTTTCTTT.

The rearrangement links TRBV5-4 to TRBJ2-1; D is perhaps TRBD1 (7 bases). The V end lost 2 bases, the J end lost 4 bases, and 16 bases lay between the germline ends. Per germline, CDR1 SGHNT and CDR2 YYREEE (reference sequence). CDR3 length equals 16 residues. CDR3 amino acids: CASSFFRQGGYNEQFF. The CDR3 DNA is TGTGCCAGCAGCTTCTTCCGGCAGGGGGGTTACAATGAGCAGTTCTTC.

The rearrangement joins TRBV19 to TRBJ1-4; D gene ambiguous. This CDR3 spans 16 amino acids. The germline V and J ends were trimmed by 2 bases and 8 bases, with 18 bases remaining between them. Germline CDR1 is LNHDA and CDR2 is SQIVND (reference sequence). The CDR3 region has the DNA TGTGCCAGTAGTATACGGATCGTAGCGGGAGGGGAAAAACTGTTTTTT. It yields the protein CASSIRIVAGGEKLFF.

The DNA of the CDR3 is TGTGCCAGCAGTGAATTGGGGGGATATGGCTACACCTTC. This sequence encodes CASSELGGYGYTF. This chain links TRBV25-1 with TRBJ1-2; a weak D match, TRBD1 (5 bases). The ends were cut back, 1 base at V and 5 bases at J, with 8 bases in the middle. Germline CDR1 is MGHDK and CDR2 is SYGVNS. CDR3 length equals 13 residues.

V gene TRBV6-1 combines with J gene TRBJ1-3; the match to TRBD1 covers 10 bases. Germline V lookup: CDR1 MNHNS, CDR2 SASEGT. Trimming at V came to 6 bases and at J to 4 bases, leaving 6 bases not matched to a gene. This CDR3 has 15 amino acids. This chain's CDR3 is CASRRTGGTGNTIYF. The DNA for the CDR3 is TGTGCCAGCAGACGGACAGGGGGTACCGGAAACACCATATATTTT.

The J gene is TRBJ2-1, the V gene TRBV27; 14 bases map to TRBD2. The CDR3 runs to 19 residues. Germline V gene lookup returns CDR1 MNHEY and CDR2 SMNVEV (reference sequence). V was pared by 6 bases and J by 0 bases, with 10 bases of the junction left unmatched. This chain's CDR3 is CASRRRGLAGGASYNEQFF. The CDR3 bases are TGTGCCAGCAGGCGACGCGGACTAGCGGGGGGCGCCTCCTACAATGAGCAGTTCTTC.

CDR3 in DNA: TGTGCCAGCAGTGAAGGGGAGGGGGGTAGCACCGGGGAGCTGTTTTTT. This sequence encodes CASSEGEGGSTGELFF. The chain has TRBV2 and TRBJ2-2, with a weak D call TRBD2 (7 bases). The CDR3 runs to 16 residues. With 1 base removed from V and 4 bases from J, the gap between germline ends came to 13 bases. The germline V gene encodes CDR1 SNHLY and CDR2 FYNNEI. The whole variable domain, filled in from reference TRBV2 and TRBJ2-2, reads EPEVTQTPSHQVTQMGQEVILRCVPISNHLYFYWYRQILGQKVEFLVSFYNNEISEKSEIFDDQFSVERPDGSNFTLKIRSTKLEDSAMYFCASSEGEGGSTGELFFGEGSRLTVL.

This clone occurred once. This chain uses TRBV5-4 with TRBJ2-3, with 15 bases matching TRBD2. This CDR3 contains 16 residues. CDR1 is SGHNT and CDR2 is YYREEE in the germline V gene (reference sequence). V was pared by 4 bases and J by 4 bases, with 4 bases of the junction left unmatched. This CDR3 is CASSKGLAGGPDTQYF. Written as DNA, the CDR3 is TGTGCCAGCAGCAAAGGACTAGCGGGAGGGCCAGATACGCAGTATTTT.

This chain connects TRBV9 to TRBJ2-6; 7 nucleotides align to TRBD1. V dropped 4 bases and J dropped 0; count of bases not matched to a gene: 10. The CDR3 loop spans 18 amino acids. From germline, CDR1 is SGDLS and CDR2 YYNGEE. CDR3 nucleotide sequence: TGTGCCAGCAGCACCAGGGACAGCCGAAACTCTGGGGCCAACGTCCTGACTTTC. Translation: CASSTRDSRNSGANVLTF.